This T cell receptor (beta chain) originates from a study of tumor-infiltrating lymphocytes in primary liver carcinoma. Study-wide results and limits: In tumor-adjacent and tumor-blood pairs, overlap was lower than in tumor region pairs. Tumors and blood were compared for top-250-clone fraction, and tumors had the significantly higher value (p = 0.039).

Starting material of around 490 ng total RNA yielded TCR beta cDNA via a constant-region primer. For TCR beta, libraries were produced by three nested multiplex PCR rounds using slightly modified ARM-PCR. Primers for the first two PCR rounds were TRBV1-TRBV30 forward primers and a C-beta reverse primer (approximately 10 cycles per round). TCRdb itself ran the multiplex PCR reads through MiXCR, one entry per CDR3 protein. The sample includes hundreds of thousands of distinct CDR3 sequences, about three fifths of them seen just once. With regard to this clonotype: Antigen unknown.

Unsorted whole blood yielded blood RNA, and germline DNA was extracted as well. Patients had chronic HBV infection and were treatment-naive. What was collected before surgery was 4 to 5 milliliters of peripheral blood. V lost 2 bases to trimming and J lost 8 bases, with 18 bases between them. CDR3 length: 16 amino acids. This rearrangement joins TRBV12-3 or TRBV12-4 to TRBJ1-4, with D hard to call. This receptor was identified in a woman aged 25 to 39 with primary liver carcinoma and hepatitis B virus infection. Source material: peripheral blood. Here the CDR3 reads CASSLYPGPKGEKLFF. The CDR3 DNA follows: TGTGCCAGCAGTTTATATCCGGGCCCAAAGGGAGAAAAACTGTTTTTT.